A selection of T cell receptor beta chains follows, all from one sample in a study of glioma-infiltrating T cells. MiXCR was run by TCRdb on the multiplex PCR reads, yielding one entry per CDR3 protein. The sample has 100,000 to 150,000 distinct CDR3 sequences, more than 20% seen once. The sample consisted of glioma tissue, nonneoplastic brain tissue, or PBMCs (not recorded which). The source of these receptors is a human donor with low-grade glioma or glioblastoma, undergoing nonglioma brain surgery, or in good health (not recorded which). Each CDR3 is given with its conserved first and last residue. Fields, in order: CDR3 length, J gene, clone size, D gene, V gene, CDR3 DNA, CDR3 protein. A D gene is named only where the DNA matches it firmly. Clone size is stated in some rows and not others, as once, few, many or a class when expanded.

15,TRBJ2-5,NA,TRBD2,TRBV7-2,TGTGCCAGCAGCCCCTTAGCGGGGCCTAAAGCGGCCCAGTACTTC,CASSPLAGPKAAQYF
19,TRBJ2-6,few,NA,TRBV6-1,TGTGCCAGCAGAATGGATGCCAGGGCGCAAGTATCTGGGGCCAACGTCCTGACTTTC,CASRMDARAQVSGANVLTF
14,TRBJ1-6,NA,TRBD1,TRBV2,TGTGCCAGCAGCCGGGGACAGGTTAATTCACCCCTCCACTTT,CASSRGQVNSPLHF
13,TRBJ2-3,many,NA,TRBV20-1,TGCAGTTCCACGGGACGGAGCACAGATACGCAGTATTTT,CSSTGRSTDTQYF
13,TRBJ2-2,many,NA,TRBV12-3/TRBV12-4,TGTGCCAGCAGTTTATTGGGTCCCGGGGAGCTGTTTTTT,CASSLLGPGELFF
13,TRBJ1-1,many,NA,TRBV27,TGTGCCAGCAGTCTCTTTGGGGGCACTGAAGCTTTCTTT,CASSLFGGTEAFF
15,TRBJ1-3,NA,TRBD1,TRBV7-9,TGTGCCAGCAACACGCCGGGACAGGGGTGGAACACCATATATTTT,CASNTPGQGWNTIYF
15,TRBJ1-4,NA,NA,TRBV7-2,TGTGCCAGCAGTAACCGGACAGCAACTAATGAAAAACTGTTTTTT,CASSNRTATNEKLFF
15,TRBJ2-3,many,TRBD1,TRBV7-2,TGTGCCAGCAGCCGACGGACAGGGACGGCAGATACGCAGTATTTT,CASSRRTGTADTQYF
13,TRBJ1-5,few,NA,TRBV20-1,TGCAGTGCTAGACCCCTCATGGGTCAGCCCCAGCATTTT,CSARPLMGQPQHF
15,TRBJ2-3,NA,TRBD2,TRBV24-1,TGTGCCACCAGTGATGGGACTAGGAGGTTAGATACGCAGTATTTT,CATSDGTRRLDTQYF
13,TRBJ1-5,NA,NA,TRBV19,TGTGCCAGTTTCGGACGGGGTGATGAGCCCCAGCATTTT,CASFGRGDEPQHF
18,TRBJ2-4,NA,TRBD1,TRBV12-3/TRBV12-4,TGTGCCAGCAGTTTAGGGACAGGGGGTCCGGATGCCAAAAACATTCAGTACTTC,CASSLGTGGPDAKNIQYF
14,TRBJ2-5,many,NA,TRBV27,TGTGCCAGCAGTTTAAACAGGGAGGAAGAGACCCAGTACTTC,CASSLNREEETQYF
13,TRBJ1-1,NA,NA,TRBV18,TGTGCCAGCTCACCATCAGTGAACACTGAAGCTTTCTTT,CASSPSVNTEAFF
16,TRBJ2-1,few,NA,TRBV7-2,TGTGCCAGCAGCTTAGTTGGGCCTACCAGAAACAATGAGCAGTTCTTC,CASSLVGPTRNNEQFF
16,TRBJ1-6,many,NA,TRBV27,TGTGCCAGCAGTCGTCATGTAGGACAGTATAATTCACCCCTCCACTTT,CASSRHVGQYNSPLHF
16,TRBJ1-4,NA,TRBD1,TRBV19,TGTGCCAGTAGTGGCTCCTACCGGGACAGTAATGAAAAACTGTTTTTT,CASSGSYRDSNEKLFF
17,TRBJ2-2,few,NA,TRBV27,TGTGCCAGCAGTTTATCTCCGACTCAGGGAACGGCCGGGGAGCTGTTTTTT,CASSLSPTQGTAGELFF
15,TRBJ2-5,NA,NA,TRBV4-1,TGCGCCAGCAGCCAAGTTCGGGCAGGGGCTGAGACCCAGTACTTC,CASSQVRAGAETQYF
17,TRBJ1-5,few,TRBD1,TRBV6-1,TGTGCCAGCAGTGCCCGGGACAGGGGACTGAGCAATCAGCTCCAGCATTTT,CASSARDRGLSNQLQHF
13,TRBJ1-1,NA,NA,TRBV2,TGTGCCAGCAGTGAAGAGAGGGGGAGATTGGCTTTCTTT,CASSEERGRLAFF
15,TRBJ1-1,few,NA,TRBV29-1,TGCAGCGTTGAACGAGGGAGGAACATGAACACTGAAGCTTTCTTT,CSVERGRNMNTEAFF
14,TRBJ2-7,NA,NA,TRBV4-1,TGCGCCAGCAGCCAAGCCCCGGGGTCCTACGAGCAGTACTTC,CASSQAPGSYEQYF
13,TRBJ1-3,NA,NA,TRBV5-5,TGTGCCAGCAGCCCCGGACCGGGCTACACCATATATTTT,CASSPGPGYTIYF
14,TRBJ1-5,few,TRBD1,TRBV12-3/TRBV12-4,TGTGCCAGCAGTTCGGGACAGCTCCGTCAGCCCCAGCATTTT,CASSSGQLRQPQHF
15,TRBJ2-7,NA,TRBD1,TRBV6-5,TGTGCCAGCAGAACACCGGGACAGGGTAACAATGAGCAGTACTTC,CASRTPGQGNNEQYF
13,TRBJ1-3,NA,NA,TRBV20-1,TGCAGTGCTACTCGGGACTCTGGAGACACCATATATTTT,CSATRDSGDTIYF
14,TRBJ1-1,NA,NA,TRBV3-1,TGTGCCAGCAGCCCACAACGACAGCAGCAGGAAGCTTTCTTT,CASSPQRQQQEAFF
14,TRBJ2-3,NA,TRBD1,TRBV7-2,TGTGCCAGCTCGGGACAGGAAGCCACAGATACGCAGTATTTT,CASSGQEATDTQYF
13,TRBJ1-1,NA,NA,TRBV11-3,TGTGCCAGCAGCGTAGGAGATAACACTGAAGCTTTCTTT,CASSVGDNTEAFF
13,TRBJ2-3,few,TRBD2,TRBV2,TGTGCCACCTCACTAGCGGGCACAGATACGCAGTATTTT,CATSLAGTDTQYF
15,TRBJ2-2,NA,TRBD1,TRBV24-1,TGTGCCACCACGTCAGGACAGGGCCGCACCGGGGAGCTGTTTTTT,CATTSGQGRTGELFF
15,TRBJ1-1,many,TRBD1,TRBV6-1,TGTGCCAGCAGTCGACAGGGTAACCTGGGCACTGAAGCTTTCTTT,CASSRQGNLGTEAFF
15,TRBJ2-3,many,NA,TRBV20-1,TGCAGTGCCCTGGACAAACAAACTAGCACAGATACGCAGTATTTT,CSALDKQTSTDTQYF
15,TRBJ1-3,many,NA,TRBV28,TGTGCCAGCAGTCCACCTTTCGGGTCTGGAAACACCATATATTTT,CASSPPFGSGNTIYF
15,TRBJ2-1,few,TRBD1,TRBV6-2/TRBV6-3,TGTGCCAGCAGTTATGGGACAGGGGGTCGTCATAAGCAGTTCTTC,CASSYGTGGRHKQFF
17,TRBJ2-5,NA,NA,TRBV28,TGTGCCAGCAGTTTCTATGCTGCGACGTCAGGGCGGGAGACCCAGTACTTC,CASSFYAATSGRETQYF
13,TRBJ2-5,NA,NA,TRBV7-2,TGTGCCAGCAGCGCCCCGGACCAAGAGACCCAGTACTTC,CASSAPDQETQYF
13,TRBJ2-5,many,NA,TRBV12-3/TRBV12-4,TGTGCCAGCAGCCACGACTTCCAAGAGACCCAGTACTTC,CASSHDFQETQYF
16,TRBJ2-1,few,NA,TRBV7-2,TGTGCCAGCAGCTTTGTTCGGACTAACTCCTACAATGAGCAGTTCTTC,CASSFVRTNSYNEQFF
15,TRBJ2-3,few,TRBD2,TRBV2,TGTGCCAGCGGCGCTCTAGCGGGCCGTACGGATACGCAGTATTTT,CASGALAGRTDTQYF
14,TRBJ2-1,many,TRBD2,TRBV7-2,TGTGCCAGCAGCTACCAGGCGGGGGGCAGTGAGCAGTTCTTC,CASSYQAGGSEQFF
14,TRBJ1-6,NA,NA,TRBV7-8,TGTGCCAGCAGCTTACCCAGGGGCAATTCACCCCTCCACTTT,CASSLPRGNSPLHF
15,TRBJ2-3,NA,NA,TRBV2,TGTGCCAGCATCCGGTACAGCCCTAGCACAGATACGCAGTATTTT,CASIRYSPSTDTQYF
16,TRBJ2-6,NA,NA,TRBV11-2,TGTGCCAGCAGCCCCCGGCGGAGCTCTGGGGCCAACGTCCTGACTTTC,CASSPRRSSGANVLTF
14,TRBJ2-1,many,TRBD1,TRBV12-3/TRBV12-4,TGTGCCAGCCTTTCAGGACAGGGGTATGATGAGCAGTTCTTC,CASLSGQGYDEQFF
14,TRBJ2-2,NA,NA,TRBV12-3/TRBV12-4,TGTGCCAGCAGTTTATTGTCGACTGCAGGGGAGCTGTTTTTT,CASSLLSTAGELFF
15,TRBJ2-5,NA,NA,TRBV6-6,TGTGCCAGCAGTTACTCAGGGCTATACCAAGAGACCCAGTACTTC,CASSYSGLYQETQYF
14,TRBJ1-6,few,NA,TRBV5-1,TGCGCCAGCAGTCTAGGACGGACGGATTCACCCCTCCACTTT,CASSLGRTDSPLHF
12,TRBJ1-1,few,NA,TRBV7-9,TGTGCCAGCAGCTTAATAGCTACTGAAGCTTTCTTT,CASSLIATEAFF
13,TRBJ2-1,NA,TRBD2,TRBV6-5,TGTGCCAGCAGCTGGACTAGCCACGAGGAGCAGTTCTTC,CASSWTSHEEQFF
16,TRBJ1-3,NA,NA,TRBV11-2,TGTGCCAGCAGCTTAGTGGGGGGCCGCTCTGGAAACACCATATATTTT,CASSLVGGRSGNTIYF
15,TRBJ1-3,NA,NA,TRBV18,TGTGCCAGCTCACCACAACAGGGTCCTGGAAACACCATATATTTT,CASSPQQGPGNTIYF